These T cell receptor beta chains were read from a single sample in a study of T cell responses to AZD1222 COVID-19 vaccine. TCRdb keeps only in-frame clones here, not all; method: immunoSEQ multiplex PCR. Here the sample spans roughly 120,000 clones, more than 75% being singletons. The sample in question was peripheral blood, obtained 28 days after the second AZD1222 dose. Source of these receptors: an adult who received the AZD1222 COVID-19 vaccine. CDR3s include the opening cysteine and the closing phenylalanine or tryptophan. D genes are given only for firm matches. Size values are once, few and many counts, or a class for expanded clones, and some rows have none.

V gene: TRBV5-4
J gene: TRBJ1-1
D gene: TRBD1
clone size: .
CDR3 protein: CASSSEYRGGTEAFF
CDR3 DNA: TGTGCCAGCAGCTCCGAGTACAGGGGAGGCACTGAAGCTTTCTTT

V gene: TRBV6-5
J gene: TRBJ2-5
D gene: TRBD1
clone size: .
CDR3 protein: CASSRTGEETQYF
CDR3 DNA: TGTGCCAGCAGTCGGACAGGGGAAGAGACCCAGTACTTC

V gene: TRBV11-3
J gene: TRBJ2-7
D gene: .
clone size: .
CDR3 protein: CASSLDGRQGDNEQYF
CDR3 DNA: TGTGCCAGCAGCTTAGATGGTCGGCAGGGAGACAACGAGCAGTACTTC

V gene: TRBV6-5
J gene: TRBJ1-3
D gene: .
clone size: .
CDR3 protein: CASSYTDSSGNTIYF
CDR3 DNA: TGTGCCAGCAGTTATACAGATAGCTCTGGAAACACCATATATTTT

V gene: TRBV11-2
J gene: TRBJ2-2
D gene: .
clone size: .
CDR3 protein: CAITPPWNTGELFF
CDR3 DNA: TGTGCCATTACCCCACCTTGGAACACCGGGGAGCTGTTTTTT

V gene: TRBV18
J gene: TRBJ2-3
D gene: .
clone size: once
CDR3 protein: CASSPGGSSTDTQYF
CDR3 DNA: TGTGCCAGCTCACCAGGCGGATCTAGCACAGATACGCAGTATTTT

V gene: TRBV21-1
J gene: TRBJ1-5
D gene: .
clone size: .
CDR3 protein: CASSKALGDRGPNQPQHF
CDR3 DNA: TGTGCCAGCAGCAAAGCGTTGGGGGACAGGGGGCCTAATCAGCCCCAGCATTTT

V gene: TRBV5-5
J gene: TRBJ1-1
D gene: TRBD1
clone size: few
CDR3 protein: CASSLDRGTEAFF
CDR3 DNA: TGTGCCAGCAGCTTGGACAGGGGCACTGAAGCTTTCTTT

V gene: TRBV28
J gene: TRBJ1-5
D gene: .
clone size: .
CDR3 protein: CASSLMGRTRNQPQHF
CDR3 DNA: TGTGCCAGCAGTCTTATGGGACGGACCAGGAATCAGCCCCAGCATTTT

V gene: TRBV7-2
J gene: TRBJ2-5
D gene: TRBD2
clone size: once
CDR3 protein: CASSLAEAGGTETQYF
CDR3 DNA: TGTGCCAGCAGCTTAGCCGAAGCGGGAGGGACCGAGACCCAGTACTTC

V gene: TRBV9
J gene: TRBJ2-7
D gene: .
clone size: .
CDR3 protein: CASSVDDRIYEQYF
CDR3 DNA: TGTGCCAGCAGCGTAGATGACAGGATCTACGAGCAGTACTTC

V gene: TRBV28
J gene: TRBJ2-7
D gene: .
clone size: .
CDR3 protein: CASSREEQYF
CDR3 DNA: TGTGCCAGCAGTAGGGAGGAGCAGTACTTC

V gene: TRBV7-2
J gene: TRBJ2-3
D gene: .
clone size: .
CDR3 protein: CASSLEAGTDTQYF
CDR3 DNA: TGTGCCAGCAGCTTAGAGGCGGGGACAGATACGCAGTATTTT

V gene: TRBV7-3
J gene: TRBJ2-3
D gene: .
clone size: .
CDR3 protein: CATNDRAADTQYF
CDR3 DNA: TGTGCCACCAACGATAGAGCGGCAGATACGCAGTATTTT

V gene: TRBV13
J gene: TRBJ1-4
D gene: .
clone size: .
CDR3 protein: CASSFRDAGEKLFF
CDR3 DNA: TGTGCCAGCAGCTTTCGGGATGCAGGTGAAAAACTGTTTTTT

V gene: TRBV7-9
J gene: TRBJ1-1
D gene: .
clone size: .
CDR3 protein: CASSLAGKNTEAFF
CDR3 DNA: TGTGCCAGCAGCTTAGCAGGGAAGAACACTGAAGCTTTCTTT

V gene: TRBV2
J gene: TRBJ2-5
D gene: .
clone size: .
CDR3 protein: CASSKQDPETQYF
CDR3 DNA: TGTGCCAGTTCAAAGCAGGACCCGGAGACCCAGTACTTC

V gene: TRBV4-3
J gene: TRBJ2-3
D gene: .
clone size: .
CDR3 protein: CASSQEPRDSRTDTQYF
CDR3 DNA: TGCGCCAGCAGCCAAGAACCGCGGGACTCACGCACAGATACGCAGTATTTT

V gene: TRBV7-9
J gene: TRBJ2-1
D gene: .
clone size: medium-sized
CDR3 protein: CASSLAGRGQFF
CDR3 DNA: TGTGCCAGCAGCTTAGCGGGCCGAGGGCAGTTCTTC

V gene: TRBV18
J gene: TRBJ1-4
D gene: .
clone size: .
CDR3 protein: CASSPRQSGSEKLFF
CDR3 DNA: TGTGCCAGCTCACCACGGCAGTCCGGTAGCGAAAAACTGTTTTTT

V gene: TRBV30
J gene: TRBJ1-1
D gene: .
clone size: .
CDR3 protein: CAWDRINTEAFF
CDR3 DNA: TGTGCCTGGGACAGGATAAACACTGAAGCTTTCTTT

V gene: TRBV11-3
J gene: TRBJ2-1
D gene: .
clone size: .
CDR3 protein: CASSQQGEREQFF
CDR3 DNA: TGTGCCAGCAGCCAGCAAGGAGAACGCGAGCAGTTCTTC

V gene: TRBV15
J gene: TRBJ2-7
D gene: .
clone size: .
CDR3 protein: CATSRDAEGRSEQYF
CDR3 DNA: TGTGCCACCAGCAGAGATGCGGAGGGACGTAGCGAGCAGTACTTC

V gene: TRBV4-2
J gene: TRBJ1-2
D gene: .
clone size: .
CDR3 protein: CASSPGGLNYGYTF
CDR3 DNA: TGTGCCAGCAGCCCCGGAGGATTGAACTATGGCTACACCTTC

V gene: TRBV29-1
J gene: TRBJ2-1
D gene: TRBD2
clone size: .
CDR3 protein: CSAPEAGGPRAIPRGNNEQFF
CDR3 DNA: TGCAGCGCCCCGGAGGCGGGAGGCCCAAGGGCCATCCCCCGCGGGAACAATGAGCAGTTCTTC

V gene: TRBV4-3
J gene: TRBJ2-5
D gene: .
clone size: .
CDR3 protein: CASSQGLTGRGETQYF
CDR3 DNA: TGCGCCAGCAGCCAAGGGCTGACAGGGAGGGGAGAGACCCAGTACTTC

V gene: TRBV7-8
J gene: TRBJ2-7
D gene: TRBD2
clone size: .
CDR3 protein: CASSLMTSAVGGEQYF
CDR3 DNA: TGTGCCAGCAGCTTAATGACTAGCGCCGTTGGAGGCGAGCAGTACTTC

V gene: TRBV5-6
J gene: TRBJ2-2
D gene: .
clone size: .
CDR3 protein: CASSSPLGGGRGSTGELFF
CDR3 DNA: TGTGCCAGCAGCTCACCCCTAGGGGGGGGCCGGGGTAGCACCGGGGAGCTGTTTTTT

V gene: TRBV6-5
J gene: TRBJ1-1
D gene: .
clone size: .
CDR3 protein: CASRGSWNTEAFF
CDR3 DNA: TGTGCCAGCAGGGGGTCCTGGAACACTGAAGCTTTCTTT

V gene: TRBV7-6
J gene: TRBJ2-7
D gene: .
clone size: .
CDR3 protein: CASSLVGGSYEQYF
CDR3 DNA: TGTGCCAGCAGCTTAGTAGGGGGGTCCTACGAGCAGTACTTC

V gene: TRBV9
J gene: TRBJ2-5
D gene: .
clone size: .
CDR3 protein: CASSPGGQIQETQYF
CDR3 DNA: TGTGCCAGCAGCCCGGGAGGACAGATCCAAGAGACCCAGTACTTC

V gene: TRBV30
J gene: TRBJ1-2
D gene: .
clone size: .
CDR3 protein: CAWTRSVGYTF
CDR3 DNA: TGTGCCTGGACCCGATCCGTAGGATACACCTTC

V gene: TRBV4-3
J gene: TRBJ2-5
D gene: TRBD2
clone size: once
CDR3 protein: CASSQEALAGGWETQYF
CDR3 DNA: TGCGCCAGCAGCCAAGAGGCCTTAGCGGGAGGGTGGGAGACCCAGTACTTC

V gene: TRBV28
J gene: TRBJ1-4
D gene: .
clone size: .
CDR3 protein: CASSPGHRNEKLFF
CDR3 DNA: TGTGCCAGCAGCCCGGGACACCGTAATGAAAAACTGTTTTTT

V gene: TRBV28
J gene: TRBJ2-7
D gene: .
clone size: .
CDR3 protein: CASSQTGYYEQYF
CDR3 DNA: TGTGCCAGCAGTCAAACAGGGTACTACGAGCAGTACTTC

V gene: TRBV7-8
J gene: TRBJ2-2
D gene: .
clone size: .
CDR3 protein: CASSFFGATGELFF
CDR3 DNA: TGTGCCAGCAGCTTTTTCGGGGCCACCGGGGAGCTGTTTTTT

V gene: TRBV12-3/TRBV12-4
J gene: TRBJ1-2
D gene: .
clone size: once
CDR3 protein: CASSFRSYGYTF
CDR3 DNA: TGTGCCAGCAGCTTTAGGTCATATGGCTACACCTTC

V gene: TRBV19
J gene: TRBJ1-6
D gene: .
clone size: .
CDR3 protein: CASRTGLQSSYNSPLHF
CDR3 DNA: TGTGCCAGTCGGACGGGACTCCAGAGCTCCTATAATTCACCCCTCCACTTT

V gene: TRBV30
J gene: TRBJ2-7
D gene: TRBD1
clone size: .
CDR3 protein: CAWSKQGFPYEQYF
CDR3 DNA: TGTGCCTGGAGTAAACAGGGGTTCCCCTACGAGCAGTACTTC

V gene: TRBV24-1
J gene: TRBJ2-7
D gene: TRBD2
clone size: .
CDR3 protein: CATSDPKGSGRDEQYF
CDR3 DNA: TGTGCCACCAGTGATCCTAAAGGTAGCGGGAGGGACGAGCAGTACTTC

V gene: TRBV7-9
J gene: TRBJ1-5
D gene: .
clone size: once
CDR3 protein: CASSIGGESNQPQHF
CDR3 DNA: TGTGCCAGCAGCATAGGAGGGGAGAGCAATCAGCCCCAGCATTTT

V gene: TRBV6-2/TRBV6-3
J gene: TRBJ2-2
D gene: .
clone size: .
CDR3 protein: CASSPTTRGVGELFF
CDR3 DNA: TGTGCCAGCAGCCCAACGACCCGGGGAGTAGGGGAGCTGTTTTTT

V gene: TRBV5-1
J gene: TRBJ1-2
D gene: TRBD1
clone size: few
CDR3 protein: CASSLALGTGDGYTF
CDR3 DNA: TGCGCCAGCAGCTTGGCACTCGGGACAGGGGACGGCTACACCTTC

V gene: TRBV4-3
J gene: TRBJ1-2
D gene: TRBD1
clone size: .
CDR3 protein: CASSQEAGQGVKGYTF
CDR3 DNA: TGCGCCAGCAGCCAAGAAGCGGGACAGGGGGTGAAAGGCTACACCTTC

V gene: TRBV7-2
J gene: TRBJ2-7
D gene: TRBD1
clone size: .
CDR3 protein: CASSQRTGSKSYEQYF
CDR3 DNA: TGTGCCAGCAGCCAACGGACAGGGTCCAAATCCTACGAGCAGTACTTC

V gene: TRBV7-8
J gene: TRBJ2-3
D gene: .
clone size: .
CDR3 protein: CASSLVGVVTDTQYF
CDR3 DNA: TGTGCCAGCAGCTTAGTTGGGGTAGTAACAGATACGCAGTATTTT

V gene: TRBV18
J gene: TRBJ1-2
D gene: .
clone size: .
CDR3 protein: CASSPPGGMPYGYTF
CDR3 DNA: TGTGCCAGCTCACCACCAGGGGGAATGCCCTATGGCTACACCTTC

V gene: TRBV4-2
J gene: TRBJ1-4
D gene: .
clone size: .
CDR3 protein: CASSQETGTVSEKLFF
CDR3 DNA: TGTGCCAGCAGCCAAGAAACGGGGACCGTAAGCGAAAAACTGTTTTTT